The 16 T cell receptor beta chains in this list originate from one sample, sequenced in a study of blood T cell repertoires in COVID-19. Only in-frame clones appear in the TCRdb table, and some are missing; sequencing was by immunoSEQ multiplex PCR. The sample contains approximately 300,000 clones, roughly 85% of which appear only once. The specimen was PBMCs or T cells enriched from blood (not recorded which). The receptors come from a woman younger than 45 who had been exposed to COVID-19.

This chain links TRBV19 with TRBJ1-3; D ambiguous. The CDR3 spans 13 residues. Per the germline V gene, CDR1 is LNHDA and CDR2 is SQIVND (reference sequence). With 7 bases removed from V and 0 bases from J, the gap between germline ends came to 7 bases. The CDR3 sequence is CASTFPSGNTIYF. The CDR3 bases are TGTGCCAGTACCTTCCCCTCTGGAAACACCATATATTTT.

J is TRBJ2-4 and V is TRBV7-9; 8 nucleotides agree with TRBD1. The CDR3 spans 15 residues. Germline V gives CDR1 SEHNR, CDR2 FQNEAQ (reference sequence). Trimming removed 1 base from V and 6 bases from J; junction bases left unmatched: 5. In DNA, the CDR3 is TGTGCCAGCAGCTTAGGACAGGGGTCTTTAAACATTCAGTACTTC. It encodes CASSLGQGSLNIQYF. Filled out from reference TRBV7-9 and TRBJ2-4, the complete variable domain reads DTGVSQNPRHKITKRGQNVTFRCDPISEHNRLYWYRQTLGQGPEFLTYFQNEAQLEKSRLLSDRFSAERPKGSFSTLEIQRTEQGDSAMYLCASSLGQGSLNIQYFGAGTRLSVL.

V and J are TRBV27 and TRBJ1-5; D is possibly TRBD1 (6 bases). The CDR3 is made up of 12 amino acids. CDR1 MNHEY and CDR2 SMNVEV come from the germline V gene (reference sequence). The V gene lost 5 bases and the J gene lost 11 bases, with 13 bases spanning the gap. The CDR3 DNA follows: TGTGCCAGCAGTGAGACAGGTATAACCCAGCATTTT. This sequence encodes CASSETGITQHF.

The V gene is TRBV12-3 or TRBV12-4, the J gene TRBJ2-3; TRBD1 is a possible D gene (6 bases). The CDR3 runs 13 residues. V lost 6 bases and J 1 base, leaving 8 bases between the germline ends. The CDR3 DNA reads TGTGCCAGCAGCAGACAGGGCACAGATACGCAGTATTTT. It translates to CASSRQGTDTQYF.

The V gene is TRBV3-1 (or the pseudogene TRBV3-2), the J gene TRBJ1-3; possible D gene TRBD1, 6 bases. Germline lookup yields CDR1 LGHDT and CDR2 YNNKEL (reference sequence). The CDR3 runs 14 residues. V was trimmed by 8 bases and J by 4 bases, leaving 15 bases between them. The CDR3 region is CASRGGARGNTIYF. The CDR3 DNA follows: TGTGCCAGCCGGGGGGGGGCCCGAGGAAACACCATATATTTT.

J is TRBJ2-1 and V is TRBV6-5; 9 nucleotides agree with TRBD2. V shed 7 bases, J shed 8 bases, and the junction held 6 bases outside the gene matches. Germline V gene sequence: CDR1 MNHEY, CDR2 SVGAGI. The CDR3 totals 13 residues. CDR3 coding DNA: TGTGCCAGCAACCTAGCGGGGCCAGATGAGCAGTTCTTC. It codes for CASNLAGPDEQFF.

The chain joins TRBV9 to TRBJ1-4, with TRBD1 matching over 7 bases. The CDR3 runs to 16 residues. J was trimmed by 7 bases and V by 3 bases; bases with no gene match: 12. Germline values: CDR1 SGDLS, CDR2 YYNGEE. The CDR3 here is CASSAPTGIGGEKLFF. The CDR3 bases are TGTGCCAGCAGCGCCCCGACAGGGATTGGGGGTGAAAAACTGTTTTTT. Full variable domain (outside the CDR3, taken from reference TRBV9 and TRBJ1-4): DSGVTQTPKHLITATGQRVTLRCSPRSGDLSVYWYQQSLDQGLQFLIQYYNGEERAKGNILERFSAQQFPDLHSELNLSSLELGDSALYFCASSAPTGIGGEKLFFGSGTQLSVL.

This clone was recorded only once. The V gene is TRBV7-9, the J gene TRBJ2-1, with 9 bases fitting TRBD2. Trimming cost V 2 bases and J 3 bases; bases outside gene matches: 5. CDR1 and CDR2 (germline): SEHNR, FQNEAQ (reference sequence). The length of the CDR3 is 16 residues. The DNA of the CDR3 is TGTGCCAGCAGCTTATCGGGCGGGAGGGACTACAATGAGCAGTTCTTC. Translation: CASSLSGGRDYNEQFF.

The V and J genes are TRBV27 and TRBJ1-1; 9 nucleotides line up with TRBD1. The germline V gene encodes CDR1 MNHEY and CDR2 SMNVEV (reference sequence). V trimming: 6 bases; J trimming: 3 bases; junction bases outside the gene matches: 8. This CDR3 is built from 15 residues. The DNA of the CDR3 is TGTGCCAGCAGCTGCCGGGACAGGGAGGACACTGAAGCTTTCTTT. It codes for CASSCRDREDTEAFF.

This CDR3 is CASSLYRQSEAFF. Here the CDR3 DNA reads TGTGCCAGCAGTTTATACAGGCAGTCCGAAGCTTTCTTT. The genes are TRBV27 and TRBJ1-1, with D maybe TRBD1 (5 bases). The CDR3 covers 13 residues. CDR1 and CDR2 from the germline V gene are MNHEY and SMNVEV (reference sequence). Trimming removed 1 base at V and 8 bases at J, with 11 bases between.

The genes are TRBV3-1 (or the pseudogene TRBV3-2) and TRBJ1-6, with a weak D call TRBD1 (5 bases). The CDR3 extends over 18 amino acids. The V and J ends lost 1 base and 8 bases respectively, with 21 bases between them. Germline CDR1 is LGHDT and CDR2 is YNNKEL (reference sequence). The CDR3 DNA sequence: TGTGCCAGCAGCCAAGGTCCTCCAGGGAAAAGCTTCCATTCACCCCTCCACTTT. It encodes CASSQGPPGKSFHSPLHF.

The rearrangement uses TRBV18 and TRBJ2-7; 7 bases are a match to TRBD1. CDR3 length: 17 amino acids. V was pared by 1 base and J by 3 bases, with 12 bases of the junction left unmatched. The germline CDR1 and CDR2 sequences are KGHSH and LQKENI. The DNA of the CDR3 is TGTGCCAGCTCACCACGGAGAGACAGGGCTAAGTTCTACGAGCAGTACTTC. Protein product: CASSPRRDRAKFYEQYF.

The chain combines TRBV30 with TRBJ2-3; 8 nucleotides agree with TRBD2. The ends lost 2 bases at V and 0 bases at J; junction bases unmatched: 4. The CDR3 is 15 amino acids. Germline CDR1 reads GTSNPN; CDR2 reads SVGIG (reference sequence). The CDR3 DNA sequence: TGTGCCTGGAGTCTCGCTAGCGGGAGCACAGATACGCAGTATTTT. The encoded protein is CAWSLASGSTDTQYF.

The chain has TRBV27 and TRBJ2-3, with 8 bases matching TRBD2. Per germline, CDR1 MNHEY and CDR2 SMNVEV (reference sequence). Unmatched junction bases numbered 6, after V lost 6 bases and J lost 4 bases. The length of the CDR3 is 14 residues. In DNA form, the CDR3 reads TGTGCCAGCAGCCCCGGGGGGGTGGCAGATACGCAGTATTTT. This sequence encodes CASSPGGVADTQYF.

J is TRBJ2-1 and V is TRBV6-1; 8 bases are shared with TRBD2. With 1 base clipped from V and 7 bases from J, the junction kept 3 bases outside the gene matches. The CDR3 is 14 residues long. CDR1 is MNHNS and CDR2 is SASEGT in the germline V gene. CDR3 nucleotides: TGTGCCAGCAGTGAAGTCGGGGGGGGGAATGAGCAGTTCTTC. Translation gives CASSEVGGGNEQFF.

The rearrangement joins TRBV19 to TRBJ1-4, with D possibly matching TRBD1 (5 bases). CDR1 and CDR2 from the germline V gene are LNHDA and SQIVND (reference sequence). Trimming cost V 3 bases and J 4 bases, with 9 bases left between them. This CDR3 spans 14 amino acids. The chain's CDR3 is CASSIQGVNEKLFF. The CDR3 coding sequence is TGTGCCAGTAGTATCCAGGGTGTTAATGAAAAACTGTTTTTT.